The clone carrying this T cell receptor beta chain was detected only a few times. The source of the sample is a study of Graves' ophthalmopathy and Graves' hyperthyroidism. Germline-derived CDR1 and CDR2 are KGHSH and LQKENI. This CDR3 has 16 amino acids. Trimming pared 1 base from V and 0 bases from J, leaving 13 bases between. RNA transcripts were the source from which TCR beta CDR3 regions were amplified. The workflow started with a first-round RT-PCR run with HTBI primers and then moved on to a second-round multiplex PCR. A single record per CDR3 protein comes from TCRdb applying MiXCR to the multiplex PCR reads. The sample consists of fewer than 600,000 distinct CDR3 sequences, 13% to 15% of them appearing once.

The sequence was collected from a woman aged 25-40 years with Graves' ophthalmopathy. The sequenced sample consisted of blood. The chain employs TRBV18 and TRBJ2-7; D possibly corresponds to TRBD2 (5 bases). CDR3 amino acids: CASSPLVLGSSYEQYF. DNA of the CDR3: TGTGCCAGCTCACCACTTGTCCTGGGGAGCTCCTACGAGCAGTACTTC.